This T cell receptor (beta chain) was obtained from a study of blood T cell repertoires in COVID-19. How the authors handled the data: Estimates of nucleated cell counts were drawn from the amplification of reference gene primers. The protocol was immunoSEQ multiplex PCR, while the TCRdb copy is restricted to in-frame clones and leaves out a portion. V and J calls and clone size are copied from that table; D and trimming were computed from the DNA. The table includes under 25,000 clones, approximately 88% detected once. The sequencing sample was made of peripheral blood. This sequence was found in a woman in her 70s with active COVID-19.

CDR3 amino acids: CASSLLGESQETQYF. The CDR3 nucleotides read TGTGCCAGCAGCTTACTCGGGGAGTCACAAGAGACCCAGTACTTC. The rearrangement joins TRBV7-9 to TRBJ2-5, with D possibly TRBD2 on 5 matching bases. V dropped 2 bases and J dropped 2 bases, with 12 bases sitting between them. The V gene's germline CDR1 is SEHNR and CDR2 FQNEAQ (reference sequence). This CDR3 contains 15 residues.